The entry that follows covers one T cell receptor (beta chain) sequence. Nashville, Tennessee was home to all donors, who were Caucasian adults. It was across several immunoSEQ plates that each subset's genomic DNA was evenly split. The sorted-subset replicate PCRs were given around 200 ng DNA, which is approximately 30,000 T cell genomes. Methods used by the authors: In the immunoSEQ data, sequences were junction-only and lacked quality scores, so filtering differed. The data were produced by immunoSEQ multiplex PCR, yet TCRdb's version contains in-frame clones alone and is incomplete. V and J calls and clone size are as listed in that table; D and trimming were resolved from the DNA. The sample gives approximately 640,000 clones, roughly 87% of which show up once; roughly 36% is in the top ten. This entry is derived from a study of shared clonotypes between healthy human individuals. Germline V gene data show CDR1 as SGHRS and CDR2 as YFSETQ. The CDR3 runs 13 residues. Trimming took off 6 bases at V and 0 bases at J, with 9 bases between the two ends.

This receptor was taken from a man in his late teens or twenties in good health. Some clones in this sample may be carry-over from other donors' samples. The J gene is TRBJ1-1, the V gene TRBV5-1; D is unresolved. The sample taken for sequencing was memory CD8+ T cells from PBMCs. Indicated subset: CD45RO+ cells pooled with CCR7-negative TemRA cells. CDR3 nucleotides: TGCGCCAGCACTAGGGATCTGAACACTGAAGCTTTCTTT. Translating it yields CASTRDLNTEAFF.